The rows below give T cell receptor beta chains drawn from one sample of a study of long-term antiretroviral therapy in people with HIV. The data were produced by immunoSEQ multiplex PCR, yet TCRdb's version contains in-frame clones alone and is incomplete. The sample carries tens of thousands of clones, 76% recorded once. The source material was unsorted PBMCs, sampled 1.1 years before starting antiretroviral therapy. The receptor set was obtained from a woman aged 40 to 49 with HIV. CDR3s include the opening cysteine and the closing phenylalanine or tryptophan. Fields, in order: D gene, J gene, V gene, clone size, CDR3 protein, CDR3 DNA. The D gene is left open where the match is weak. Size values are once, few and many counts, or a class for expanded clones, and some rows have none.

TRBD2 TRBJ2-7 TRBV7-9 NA CASSSEIGGRAYEQYF TGTGCCAGCAGCTCCGAGATTGGCGGGAGGGCCTACGAGCAGTACTTC
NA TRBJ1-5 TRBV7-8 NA CASSPYNRVLNQPQHF TGTGCCAGCAGCCCCTATAACAGGGTTTTGAATCAGCCCCAGCATTTT
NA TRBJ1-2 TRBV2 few CASGRWRSGYTF TGTGCCAGCGGGAGATGGAGGTCCGGCTACACCTTC
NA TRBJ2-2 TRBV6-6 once CASSYWGTDTGELFF TGTGCCAGCAGTTATTGGGGGACGGACACCGGGGAGCTGTTTTTT
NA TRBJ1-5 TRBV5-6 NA CASSPGAGQPQHF TGTGCCAGCAGCCCGGGGGCAGGTCAGCCCCAGCATTTT
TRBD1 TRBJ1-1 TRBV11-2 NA CASSWDRVNTEAFF TGTGCCAGCAGCTGGGACAGGGTAAACACTGAAGCTTTCTTT
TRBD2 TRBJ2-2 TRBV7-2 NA CASSFGLVSDTGELFF TGTGCCAGCAGCTTCGGACTAGTGTCCGACACCGGGGAGCTGTTTTTT
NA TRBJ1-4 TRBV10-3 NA CAISDKETPDEKLFF TGTGCCATCAGTGATAAGGAGACCCCGGACGAAAAACTGTTTTTT
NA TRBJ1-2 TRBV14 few CASRASGGYGYTF TGTGCCAGCAGGGCGTCGGGCGGCTATGGCTACACCTTC
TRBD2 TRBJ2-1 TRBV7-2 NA CASSPTRTSGGEHNEQFF TGTGCCAGCAGCCCAACCCGGACTAGCGGGGGGGAACACAATGAGCAGTTCTTC
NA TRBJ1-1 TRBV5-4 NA CASRRQESNTEAFF TGTGCCAGCAGGAGACAGGAATCGAACACTGAAGCTTTCTTT
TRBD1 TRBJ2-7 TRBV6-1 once CASSEVGTGGGTYEQYF TGTGCCAGCAGTGAGGTAGGGACAGGGGGGGGGACCTACGAGCAGTACTTC
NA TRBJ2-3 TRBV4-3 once CASSQAGELLFPDTQYF TGCGCCAGCAGCCAAGCGGGGGAACTCCTTTTTCCAGATACGCAGTATTTT
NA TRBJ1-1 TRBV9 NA CASSVDRTGPEAFF TGTGCCAGCAGCGTAGATAGGACGGGGCCTGAAGCTTTCTTT
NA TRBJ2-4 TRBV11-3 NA CASSLFSLAKNIQYF TGTGCCAGCAGCTTATTCAGCCTAGCCAAAAACATTCAGTACTTC
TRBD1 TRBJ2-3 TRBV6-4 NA CASSERQGGMDTQYF TGTGCCAGCAGTGAGCGACAGGGGGGAATGGATACGCAGTATTTT
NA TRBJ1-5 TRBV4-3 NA CASSQEAWGSDQPQHF TGCGCCAGCAGCCAAGAAGCGTGGGGTTCCGATCAGCCCCAGCATTTT
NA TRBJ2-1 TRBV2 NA CASSEESGDIEQFF TGTGCCAGCAGTGAGGAGTCAGGAGACATTGAGCAGTTCTTC
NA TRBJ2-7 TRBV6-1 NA CASSETGSSYEQYF TGTGCCAGCAGTGAGACCGGGAGCTCCTACGAGCAGTACTTC
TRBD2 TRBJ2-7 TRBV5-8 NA CASSPTLAGFYEQYF TGTGCCAGCTCCCCGACACTAGCGGGGTTTTACGAGCAGTACTTC
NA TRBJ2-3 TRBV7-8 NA CASSGEGTDTQYF TGTGCCAGCAGCGGGGAGGGCACAGATACGCAGTATTTT
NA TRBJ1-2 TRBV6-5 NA CASSYEAGGFGYTF TGTGCCAGCAGTTACGAGGCGGGGGGGTTTGGCTACACCTTC
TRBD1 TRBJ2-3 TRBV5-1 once CASSFGVGQAYTDTQYF TGCGCCAGCAGCTTTGGGGTGGGACAGGCTTACACAGATACGCAGTATTTT
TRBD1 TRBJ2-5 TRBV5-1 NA CASSTRQGRLPETQYF TGCGCCAGCAGCACTAGACAGGGGAGGTTGCCAGAGACCCAGTACTTC
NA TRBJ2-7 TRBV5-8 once CASSSYEQYF TGTGCCAGCAGCTCCTACGAGCAGTACTTC
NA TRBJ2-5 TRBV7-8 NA CASSSLMGAGETQYF TGTGCCAGCAGCTCCCTTATGGGGGCCGGGGAGACCCAGTACTTC
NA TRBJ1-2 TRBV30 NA CAWSDRDRGYTF TGTGCCTGGAGTGATCGAGACCGGGGCTACACCTTC
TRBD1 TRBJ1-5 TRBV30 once CAWNRDRGDQPQHF TGTGCCTGGAACCGGGACAGGGGAGATCAGCCCCAGCATTTT
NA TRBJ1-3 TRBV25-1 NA CASSEVGLGNTIYF TGTGCCAGCAGTGAAGTGGGACTCGGAAACACCATATATTTT
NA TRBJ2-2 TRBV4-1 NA CASRLGATGELFF TGCGCCAGCAGACTGGGGGCGACCGGGGAGCTGTTTTTT
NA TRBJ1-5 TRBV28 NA CASSRYRVSNQPQHF TGTGCCAGCAGTAGATACAGGGTTAGCAATCAGCCCCAGCATTTT
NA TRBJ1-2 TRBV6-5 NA CASSQTPNYGYTF TGTGCCAGCAGCCAGACACCTAACTATGGCTACACCTTC
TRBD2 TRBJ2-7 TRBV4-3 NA CASSQDHLAGGSYEQYF TGCGCCAGCAGCCAAGATCATCTGGCGGGAGGCTCCTACGAGCAGTACTTC
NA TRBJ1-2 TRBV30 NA CAWSPTHPDYTF TGTGCCTGGAGTCCTACCCACCCAGACTACACCTTC
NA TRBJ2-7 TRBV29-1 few CSVEDGFYEQYF TGCAGCGTTGAGGACGGATTCTACGAGCAGTACTTC
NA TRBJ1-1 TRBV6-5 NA CASSYLTIGGEAFF TGTGCCAGCAGTTACCTTACAATTGGGGGAGAAGCTTTCTTT
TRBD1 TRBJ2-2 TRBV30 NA CAWSQGAGTGELFF TGTGCCTGGTCGCAGGGGGCAGGAACCGGGGAGCTGTTTTTT
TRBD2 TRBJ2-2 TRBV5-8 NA CASSLYPGLAGVGELFF TGTGCCAGCAGCTTATACCCGGGACTAGCGGGAGTCGGGGAGCTGTTTTTT
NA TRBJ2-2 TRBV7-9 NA CASSHAGNTGELFF TGTGCCAGCAGTCACGCCGGCAACACCGGGGAGCTGTTTTTT
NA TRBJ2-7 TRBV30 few CAWRARDSWGRGYEQYF TGTGCCTGGAGGGCCCGAGATTCGTGGGGCAGGGGTTACGAGCAGTACTTC
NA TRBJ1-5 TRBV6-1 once CASSEVEGWSNQPQHF TGTGCCAGCAGTGAAGTTGAGGGTTGGAGCAATCAGCCCCAGCATTTT
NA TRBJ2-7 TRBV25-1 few CASSGRQFLKVEYF TGTGCCAGCAGTGGACGACAGTTCCTGAAGGTGGAGTACTTC
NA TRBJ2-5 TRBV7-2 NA CASSANRGLETQYF TGTGCCAGCAGCGCCAACCGGGGTTTGGAGACCCAGTACTTC
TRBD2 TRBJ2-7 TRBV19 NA CASSGTSGVYEQYF TGTGCCAGTAGTGGGACTAGCGGGGTTTACGAGCAGTACTTC
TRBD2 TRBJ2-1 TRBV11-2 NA CASSPIRTSGVNEQFF TGTGCCAGCAGCCCTATCAGGACTAGCGGGGTCAATGAGCAGTTCTTC